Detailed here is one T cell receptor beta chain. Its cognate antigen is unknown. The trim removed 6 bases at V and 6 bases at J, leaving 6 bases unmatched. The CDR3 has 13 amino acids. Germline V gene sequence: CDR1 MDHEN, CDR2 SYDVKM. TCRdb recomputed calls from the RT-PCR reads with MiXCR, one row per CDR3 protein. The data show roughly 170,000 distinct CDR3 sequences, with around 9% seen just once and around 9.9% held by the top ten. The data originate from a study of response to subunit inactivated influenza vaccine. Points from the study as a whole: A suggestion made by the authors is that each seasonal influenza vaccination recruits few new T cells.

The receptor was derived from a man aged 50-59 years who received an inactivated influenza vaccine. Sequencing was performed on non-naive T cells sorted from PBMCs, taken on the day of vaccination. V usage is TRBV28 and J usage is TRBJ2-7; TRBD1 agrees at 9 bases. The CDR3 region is CASRWGQGVEQYF. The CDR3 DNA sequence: TGTGCCAGCAGGTGGGGACAGGGTGTCGAGCAGTACTTC.